The rows below give T cell receptor beta chains drawn from one sample of a study of response to subunit inactivated influenza vaccine. TCRdb fed the RT-PCR reads into MiXCR, producing one record per CDR3 protein. The table lists 650,000 to 800,000 distinct CDR3 sequences, about 14% of them singletons. The sequencing used PBMCs from blood, collected less than 15 days before vaccination. These TCRs come from a man over 45 who received an inactivated influenza vaccine. Both conserved end residues are part of each CDR3. The D gene is left open where the match is weak. Size values are once, few and many counts, or a class for expanded clones, and some rows have none.

d_call	clone_size	v_call	j_call	cdr3_aa	cdr3_nt
NA	NA	TRBV28	TRBJ1-5	CASSFSGSGPYQPQHF	TGTGCCAGCAGTTTTTCCGGGAGCGGACCCTATCAGCCCCAGCATTTT
NA	NA	TRBV12-3/TRBV12-4	TRBJ1-6	CASSLGGQGNSPLHF	TGTGCCAGCAGTTTAGGGGGCCAAGGGAATTCACCCCTCCACTTT
TRBD2	NA	TRBV4-2	TRBJ2-7	CASSQDRTSGGYEQYF	TGTGCCAGCAGCCAAGATCGAACTAGCGGAGGCTACGAGCAGTACTTC
TRBD1	NA	TRBV30	TRBJ2-1	CAWSGQGPPEQFF	TGTGCCTGGTCGGGACAGGGTCCCCCTGAGCAGTTCTTC
TRBD1	many	TRBV12-3/TRBV12-4	TRBJ2-5	CASSLRTGETQYF	TGTGCCAGCAGTTTACGGACAGGGGAGACCCAGTACTTC
TRBD1	NA	TRBV7-8	TRBJ2-6	CASSKGQARSGANVLTF	TGTGCCAGCAGCAAAGGACAGGCCCGCTCTGGGGCCAACGTCCTGACTTTC
NA	few	TRBV7-6	TRBJ1-3	CASSLAGLGGNTIYF	TGTGCCAGCAGCTTAGCAGGGTTAGGTGGAAACACCATATATTTT
NA	many	TRBV4-1	TRBJ1-1	CASSQDRGEAFF	TGCGCCAGCAGCCAAGACCGGGGTGAAGCTTTCTTT
NA	once	TRBV11-2	TRBJ2-1	CASTGTSTYNEQFF	TGTGCCAGCACCGGGACCTCAACCTACAATGAGCAGTTCTTC
TRBD1	few	TRBV10-3	TRBJ2-2	CATKRGQVATGELFF	TGTGCCACTAAAAGGGGACAGGTGGCCACCGGGGAGCTGTTTTTT
NA	NA	TRBV7-8	TRBJ1-5	CASSLSSGFNQPQHF	TGTGCCAGCAGCTTATCATCAGGTTTTAATCAGCCCCAGCATTTT
NA	many	TRBV6-1	TRBJ1-2	CASSLGPTGNYGYTF	TGTGCCAGCAGCCTGGGACCCACAGGAAACTATGGCTACACCTTC
NA	few	TRBV6-2/TRBV6-3	TRBJ2-7	CASSKPMGSSYEQYF	TGTGCCAGCAGTAAACCTATGGGCAGCTCCTACGAGCAGTACTTC
TRBD2	many	TRBV6-2/TRBV6-3	TRBJ2-1	CASSYSTILAGRGDEQFF	TGTGCCAGCAGTTACTCGACTATACTAGCGGGGCGAGGGGATGAGCAGTTCTTC
NA	NA	TRBV15	TRBJ2-7	CATSRQRTGNEQYF	TGTGCCACCAGCAGACAACGGACTGGAAACGAGCAGTACTTC
NA	many	TRBV5-1	TRBJ1-1	CASSLAQGMNTEAFF	TGCGCCAGCAGCTTGGCCCAGGGGATGAACACTGAAGCTTTCTTT
NA	NA	TRBV27	TRBJ2-7	CASSLSFRTHGYEQYF	TGTGCCAGCAGTTTATCTTTCAGGACGCATGGGTACGAGCAGTACTTC
NA	NA	TRBV3-1	TRBJ2-5	CASSQETVLQETQYF	TGTGCCAGCAGCCAAGAAACCGTTCTCCAAGAGACCCAGTACTTC
NA	few	TRBV12-3/TRBV12-4	TRBJ1-2	CASSIRQHYGYTF	TGTGCCAGCAGTATACGACAGCACTATGGCTACACCTTC
TRBD1	few	TRBV6-2/TRBV6-3	TRBJ2-3	CATRGPGQGTDTQYF	TGTGCCACCCGCGGACCGGGACAGGGAACAGATACGCAGTATTTT
NA	NA	TRBV7-2	TRBJ2-7	CASTLMTQGGYEQYF	TGTGCCAGCACCCTAATGACACAGGGCGGTTACGAGCAGTACTTC
NA	NA	TRBV9	TRBJ2-1	CASRSSGGTHNEQFF	TGTGCCAGCAGATCGTCGGGCGGGACTCACAATGAGCAGTTCTTC
TRBD1	few	TRBV20-1	TRBJ2-7	CSAQGQEKYYEQYF	TGCAGTGCTCAAGGACAGGAAAAATACTACGAGCAGTACTTC
TRBD2	many	TRBV27	TRBJ2-7	CASSRLAGGTTSYEQYF	TGTGCCAGCAGTAGACTAGCGGGGGGAACAACCTCCTACGAGCAGTACTTC
NA	NA	TRBV5-4	TRBJ1-2	CASSLRGGGGPTYGYTF	TGTGCCAGCAGCTTAAGGGGAGGCGGAGGGCCAACCTATGGCTACACCTTC
NA	few	TRBV6-5	TRBJ2-7	CASSYYVEEGAEQYF	TGTGCCAGCAGTTACTATGTCGAGGAAGGGGCCGAGCAGTACTTC
NA	few	TRBV20-1	TRBJ2-5	CSALVTRDMLETQYF	TGCAGTGCTTTAGTGACCAGGGATATGCTAGAGACCCAGTACTTC
NA	many	TRBV5-1	TRBJ2-1	CASSPNGYNEQFF	TGCGCCAGCAGCCCTAACGGGTACAATGAGCAGTTCTTC
NA	many	TRBV29-1	TRBJ1-1	CSGEGHEKNTEAFF	TGCAGCGGGGAAGGGCATGAAAAGAACACTGAAGCTTTCTTT
TRBD2	NA	TRBV6-1	TRBJ2-1	CASSVLAGPYNEQFF	TGTGCCAGCAGTGTCCTAGCGGGCCCCTACAATGAGCAGTTCTTC
TRBD2	NA	TRBV5-1	TRBJ2-5	CASSRGLANEETQYF	TGCGCCAGCAGCCGGGGACTAGCAAACGAAGAGACCCAGTACTTC
NA	NA	TRBV6-1	TRBJ2-7	CASSNTLGLESYEQYF	TGTGCCAGCAGCAATACACTGGGACTTGAGAGCTACGAGCAGTACTTC
TRBD2	NA	TRBV6-1	TRBJ2-2	CASSGLAGKTGELFF	TGTGCCAGCAGCGGACTAGCGGGAAAAACCGGGGAGCTGTTTTTT
TRBD1	many	TRBV7-2	TRBJ2-2	CASSAGQGNTGELFF	TGTGCCAGCAGCGCTGGACAGGGCAACACCGGGGAGCTGTTTTTT
TRBD2	NA	TRBV5-1	TRBJ2-1	CASSSLGLAGGDSSYNEQFF	TGCGCCAGCAGCTCGTTAGGACTAGCGGGAGGGGATAGCTCCTACAATGAGCAGTTCTTC
NA	few	TRBV12-3/TRBV12-4	TRBJ2-2	CASSLDRRENTGELFF	TGTGCCAGCAGTTTGGATCGCAGAGAGAACACCGGGGAGCTGTTTTTT
NA	NA	TRBV28	TRBJ1-1	CASRVTRMNTEAFF	TGTGCCAGCAGAGTGACACGTATGAACACTGAAGCTTTCTTT
TRBD1	NA	TRBV18	TRBJ2-3	CASSPRDREVQGTDTQYF	TGTGCCAGCTCACCGCGGGACAGGGAAGTGCAGGGCACAGATACGCAGTATTTT
NA	NA	TRBV6-5	TRBJ2-7	CASSSPFGTRQYF	TGTGCCAGCAGTTCCCCATTTGGGACGAGGCAGTACTTC
NA	NA	TRBV29-1	TRBJ2-2	CSVTAFGELFF	TGCAGCGTCACGGCGTTCGGGGAGCTGTTTTTT
NA	NA	TRBV12-3/TRBV12-4	TRBJ2-2	CASSLDFFGELFF	TGTGCCAGCAGTTTAGACTTTTTCGGGGAGCTGTTTTTT
TRBD2	NA	TRBV28	TRBJ2-3	CASSSASGRAEDTQYF	TGTGCCAGCAGTTCGGCTAGCGGGAGGGCCGAAGATACGCAGTATTTT
TRBD1	NA	TRBV29-1	TRBJ2-1	CSVGTGDLYNEQFF	TGCAGCGTGGGAACAGGGGACCTCTACAATGAGCAGTTCTTC
NA	NA	TRBV12-3/TRBV12-4	TRBJ2-1	CASSPRYRASSYNEQFF	TGTGCCAGCAGTCCCCGCTATAGGGCGAGCTCCTACAATGAGCAGTTCTTC
TRBD1	NA	TRBV7-2	TRBJ1-4	CASSLVAGTGDEKLFF	TGTGCCAGCAGCTTAGTGGCCGGGACAGGGGATGAAAAACTGTTTTTT
NA	NA	TRBV4-3	TRBJ1-6	CASSLKMGGDSPLHF	TGCGCCAGCAGCCTAAAGATGGGGGGCGATTCACCCCTCCACTTT
NA	few	TRBV20-1	TRBJ1-1	CSASVAGRLNTEAFF	TGCAGTGCTAGTGTAGCGGGACGATTGAACACTGAAGCTTTCTTT
NA	NA	TRBV28	TRBJ2-4	CASRGDIAKNIQYF	TGTGCCAGCAGGGGGGACATTGCCAAAAACATTCAGTACTTC
TRBD1	NA	TRBV6-1	TRBJ2-7	CASSEDRGWREQYF	TGTGCCAGCAGTGAGGACAGGGGATGGCGCGAGCAGTACTTC
NA	NA	TRBV3-1	TRBJ1-2	CASSQEGEQRIYGYTF	TGTGCCAGCAGCCAAGAGGGGGAACAGAGAATCTATGGCTACACCTTC
TRBD2	NA	TRBV20-1	TRBJ2-3	CSPTSGRTDTQYF	TGCAGCCCTACTAGCGGGCGCACAGATACGCAGTATTTT
NA	few	TRBV5-5	TRBJ2-4	CASREGYSLAKNIQYF	TGTGCCAGCAGAGAGGGATACAGCTTAGCCAAAAACATTCAGTACTTC
TRBD2	NA	TRBV24-1	TRBJ2-1	CATSDSRELTSGRVNEQFF	TGTGCCACCAGTGATAGCCGCGAGCTGACTAGCGGGAGGGTGAATGAGCAGTTCTTC
TRBD2	many	TRBV24-1	TRBJ2-1	CATSDMTSGRTGEQFF	TGTGCCACCAGTGATATGACTAGCGGGAGAACGGGTGAGCAGTTCTTC
NA	few	TRBV20-1	TRBJ2-5	CSARAPVDQETQYF	TGCAGTGCTAGAGCCCCGGTAGATCAAGAGACCCAGTACTTC
TRBD2	NA	TRBV2	TRBJ2-1	CASKEISGTAYNEQFF	TGTGCCAGCAAGGAAATTAGCGGGACGGCCTACAATGAGCAGTTCTTC
TRBD2	NA	TRBV27	TRBJ2-7	CASSWSSGGPSEQYF	TGTGCCAGCAGCTGGTCGTCGGGAGGCCCTAGCGAGCAGTACTTC
TRBD2	NA	TRBV11-1	TRBJ2-3	CASTLLDDIAGGVTDTQYF	TGTGCCAGCACTCTTCTCGACGATATAGCGGGAGGCGTCACAGATACGCAGTATTTT
TRBD2	few	TRBV20-1	TRBJ2-7	CSASLGLAGGPQSYEQYF	TGCAGTGCTAGCCTGGGACTAGCGGGGGGGCCTCAGTCCTACGAGCAGTACTTC
NA	few	TRBV6-5	TRBJ2-6	CASSYGGRANVLTF	TGTGCCAGCAGTTACGGTGGACGGGCCAACGTCCTGACTTTC